What follows describes a single T cell receptor beta chain. Whereas donors were nominally healthy upon sampling, unrecorded immune exposures were probable. The data derive from a study of cytomegalovirus exposure and HLA in healthy donors. Per the germline V gene, CDR1 is GTSNPN and CDR2 is SVGIG (reference sequence). V shed 0 bases and J shed 4 bases, with 12 bases lying between them. The CDR3 spans 14 residues. The PCR ran on 60 Vbeta and 13 Jbeta primers. Measured with immunoSEQ multiplex PCR; TCRdb has only the in-frame clones, and not every one. This repertoire shows some 110,000 clones, 60% to 85% found once; its top ten account for roughly 1.2%.

The origin of this receptor is a man aged 35-49 years in good health and CMV-seronegative. The source material was PBMCs. This sequence joins TRBV30 and TRBJ1-2; D is possibly TRBD1 (6 bases). The CDR3 is CAWSVHRRGYGYTF. CDR3 coding DNA: TGTGCCTGGAGTGTACACCGCAGGGGCTATGGCTACACCTTC.